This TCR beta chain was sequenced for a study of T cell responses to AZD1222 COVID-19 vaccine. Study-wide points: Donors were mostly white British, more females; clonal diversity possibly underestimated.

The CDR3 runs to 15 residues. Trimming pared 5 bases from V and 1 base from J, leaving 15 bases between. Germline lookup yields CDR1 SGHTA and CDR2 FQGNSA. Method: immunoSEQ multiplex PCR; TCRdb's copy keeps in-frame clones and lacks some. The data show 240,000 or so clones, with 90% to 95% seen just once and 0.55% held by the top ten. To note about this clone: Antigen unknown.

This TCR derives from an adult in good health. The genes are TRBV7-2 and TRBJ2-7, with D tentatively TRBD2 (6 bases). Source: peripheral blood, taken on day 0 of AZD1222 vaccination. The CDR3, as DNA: TGTGCCAGCAGCAGGGGAGGTGGGTATTCCTACGAGCAGTACTTC. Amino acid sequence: CASSRGGGYSYEQYF.